The 8 T cell receptor beta chains listed next were all sequenced from one sample in a study of somatic mutations in cytotoxic T cells in rheumatoid arthritis. Profiled with immunoSEQ multiplex PCR; TCRdb holds only in-frame clones, not every one. The sample has 20,000 to 25,000 clones, roughly 74% seen once. The specimen was CD8+ T cells sorted from blood. These receptor sequences come from an adult with rheumatoid arthritis.

J is TRBJ2-2 and V is TRBV6-5; D remains unclear. CDR1 and CDR2 (germline): MNHEY, SVGAGI. CDR3 length: 11 residues. V gave up 10 bases and J gave up 6 bases, with 9 bases separating them. In nucleotides, the CDR3 is TGTGCCATTAAAGTAGCCGGGGAGCTGTTTTTT. This translates into CAIKVAGELFF.

The gene calls are TRBV30 and TRBJ1-4; D is ambiguous. V shed 4 bases and J shed 5 bases, with 8 bases lying between them. The CDR3 runs 12 residues. Germline lookup yields CDR1 GTSNPN and CDR2 SVGIG (reference sequence). The CDR3 DNA reads TGTGCCTGGAACTACTACAATGAAAAACTGTTTTTT. It translates to CAWNYYNEKLFF.

This rearrangement joins TRBV4-2 to TRBJ1-1; 8 positions match TRBD1. Germline-derived CDR1 and CDR2 are LGHNA and YNFKEQ. J lost 3 bases, V lost 5 bases, and 5 bases had no gene match. The CDR3 contains 14 residues. CDR3 sequence reads: CASSSQGGDTEAFF. In DNA, the CDR3 is TGTGCCAGCAGCTCACAGGGGGGAGACACTGAAGCTTTCTTT.

V usage is TRBV21-1 and J usage is TRBJ1-1. TRBV21-1 is a documented pseudogene. The length of the CDR3 is 9 residues. The CDR3, as DNA: TGTGCCGGAGTAACTGAAGCTTTCTTT. It encodes CAGVTEAFF.

This clone rates as medium-sized. The chain combines TRBV5-1 with TRBJ1-1, with D possibly being TRBD1 (6 bases). V lost 0 bases and J 0 bases, leaving 9 bases between the germline ends. The V gene's germline CDR1 is SGHRS and CDR2 YFSETQ. The CDR3 consists of 15 residues. The CDR3 reads CASSLVDSMNTEAFF. CDR3 DNA: TGCGCCAGCAGCTTGGTGGACAGTATGAACACTGAAGCTTTCTTT.

The chain links TRBV2 to TRBJ2-7, with 8 bases identical to TRBD1. The germline gives CDR1 SNHLY, CDR2 FYNNEI. CDR3 length equals 12 residues. Trimming at V came to 10 bases and at J to 2 bases, leaving 4 bases not matched to a gene. CDR3 amino acids: CATRTGTYEQYF. The DNA of the CDR3 is TGTGCCACCCGGACAGGGACCTACGAGCAGTACTTC. Looking up the rest from reference TRBV2 and TRBJ2-7 gives the full variable domain: EPEVTQTPSHQVTQMGQEVILRCVPISNHLYFYWYRQILGQKVEFLVSFYNNEISEKSEIFDDQFSVERPDGSNFTLKIRSTKLEDSAMYFCATRTGTYEQYFGPGTRLTVT.

V is TRBV27 and J is TRBJ1-5, with D unclear. The CDR3 consists of 14 residues. CDR1 is MNHEY and CDR2 is SMNVEV in the germline V gene (reference sequence). V lost 2 bases and J 10 bases, leaving 15 bases between the germline ends. The CDR3 protein is CASSLLVGGHPQHF. The CDR3 region has the DNA TGTGCCAGCAGTTTACTCGTCGGAGGCCATCCCCAGCATTTT.

The V call is TRBV4-1, the J call TRBJ2-3, with 9 bases matching TRBD2. The V segment lost 0 bases and the J segment 4 bases; nucleotides outside the gene matches: 14. The CDR3 runs 19 residues. Germline lookup yields CDR1 MGHRA and CDR2 YSYEKL. The CDR3 nucleotides are TGCGCCAGCAGCCAAGATAGTAGCGGGAGTAGAATGGGGGCAGATACGCAGTATTTT. It codes for CASSQDSSGSRMGADTQYF.